What follows describes a single T cell receptor (beta chain). Its antigen is still unknown. This record comes from a study of T cells in Graves' hyperthyroidism and ophthalmopathy. Findings and caveats of the study: Also found in blood were most expanded thyroid clonotypes above 0.001.

The germline V gene has CDR1 KGHSH and CDR2 LQKENI. J gave up 2 bases and V 5 bases, and 6 bases lay outside the gene matches. The CDR3 is 14 amino acids. Authors of the study amplified TCR beta CDR3 regions from RNA transcripts. An initial round of RT-PCR targeting the TCR CDR3 relied on the HTBI primer set. TCRdb processed the multiplex PCR reads anew with MiXCR; each CDR3 protein has one entry. The sample includes under 300,000 distinct CDR3 sequences, 20% to 25% seen only once; the top ten take around two thirds. The receptor's source is a man younger than 45 with Graves' ophthalmopathy. Sequenced input: blood. The V and J genes are TRBV18 and TRBJ2-7; 7 bases are a match to TRBD1. The CDR3: CASSSGQAPYEQYF. CDR3 bases: TGTGCCAGCTCATCCGGACAGGCCCCCTACGAGCAGTACTTC.